This T cell receptor beta chain appears in the sequencing data of a study of breast tumors, draining lymph nodes, adjacent tissues (TCRdb year 2016). General notes on the study: In breast cancer patients, the study compared the TCR beta repertoires of tumor, adjacent nontumor tissue and axillary lymph nodes. In human breast cancer, the study set out to evaluate how tumor, surrounding tissue and draining lymph node repertoires relate to one another and whether T cells may move between these sites.

Reads for this sample came from an Illumina HiSeq 2000. Multiplex PCR amplification was used to build the TCR beta chain libraries. The amplified TCR beta chain products were analyzed by high-throughput sequencing. TCRdb redid the processing of the public reads, applying fastp at Q25 and MiXCR, and retained in-frame beta chains. Duplicate CDR3 protein sequences are folded into a single record with the most common DNA and genes. The sample table records roughly 120,000 distinct CDR3 sequences; 15% to 20% of these occur just once. 3.5% to 4.5% of the sample lies in the top ten. Overall study results and their limits: The similarity between tumor and nontumor tissue repertoires was significantly greater in luminal-like breast cancer than in basal-like breast cancer. Tumor T-cell repertoires showed less diversity than lymph node repertoires and more diversity than nontumor tissue repertoires, and tumor T-cell repertoires showed preferential V and J gene usage. The study presented the conclusion that tumor T cells originate in lymph nodes as consistent with a hypothesis, not as something directly demonstrated. The data were considered consistent with most tumor T cells being derived from the lymph node and subsequently expanding within tumor tissue.

The lymph node samples were taken from the axillary draining lymph nodes of breast cancer patients. A note on this clonotype: Its antigen is not yet known. Being one base from a much bigger clone, this may be a read error.

The germline V gene supplies CDR1 MRHNA and CDR2 SNTAGT. Taken from cysteine to phenylalanine, the CDR3 has 15 residues. Only CDR3 DNA remains: 45 bases, in frame from the first base. This TCR was sampled from a female donor with breast cancer. Some clones in this sample may be carry-over from other donors' samples. The sample was axillary lymph node tissue. The sequence joins TRBV6-4 to TRBJ2-3, with the D segment identity uncertain. The end of the DNA aligns better with TRBJ1-5, so the J call may be wrong. The CDR3 protein: CASSDGGHSTDTQHF. The DNA is as follows: TGTGCCAGCAGTGACGGCGGGCACAGCACAGATACGCAGCATTTT.